A single sample is the source of the 15 T cell receptor beta chains below, sequenced in a study of blood T cell repertoires in COVID-19. Here immunoSEQ multiplex PCR was the method, and the copy in TCRdb shows in-frame clones only, minus some. The sample lists about 250,000 clones, about 80% occurring once. The source material was PBMCs or T cells enriched from blood (not recorded which). These receptors all come from a woman in her forties who had been exposed to COVID-19.

This clone was picked up one time. This chain links TRBV25-1 with TRBJ2-2, with 9 bases aligning to TRBD1. The length of the CDR3 is 16 residues. Unmatched junction bases numbered 8, after V lost 4 bases and J lost 5 bases. Germline loops: CDR1 MGHDK, CDR2 SYGVNS. The DNA of the CDR3 is TGTGCCAGCAGTGCCCCGGGACAGGGAAAAACCGGGGAGCTGTTTTTT. Amino acid sequence: CASSAPGQGKTGELFF.

The CDR3: CATSSVVGANVLTF. CDR3 in DNA: TGTGCCACGAGTTCCGTGGTCGGGGCCAACGTCCTGACTTTC. The rearrangement joins TRBV6-5 to TRBJ2-6; D call uncertain. The CDR3 has 14 amino acids. Deletions cut 10 bases from V and 4 bases from J, with 14 bases between. Per the germline V gene, CDR1 is MNHEY and CDR2 is SVGAGI.

V and J are TRBV7-3 and TRBJ2-3; D is possibly TRBD2 (6 bases). Between the trimmed V and J ends, which lost 2 bases and 0 bases, there was a span of 12 bases. This CDR3 has 16 residues. Germline V CDR1 and CDR2: SGHTA, FQGTGA. Here the CDR3 DNA reads TGTGCCAGCAGCTTATCTAGCGCGTTGAGCACAGATACGCAGTATTTT. Its translation is CASSLSSALSTDTQYF.

On this clone itself: Different DNA sequences within this sample yield the same CDR3. This chain joins TRBV7-2 and TRBJ1-5; 10 bases align to TRBD1. V shed 1 base and J 3 bases; nucleotides not matched to a gene: 3. The CDR3 covers 16 residues. Germline-derived CDR1 and CDR2 are SGHTA and FQGNSA. The CDR3 nucleotides read TGTGCCAGCAGCTTAGTGGGGACAGGGGCCAATCAGCCCCAGCATTTT. Translated: CASSLVGTGANQPQHF.

As for this clone: Other DNA sequences in the same sample also yield this CDR3. The rearrangement joins TRBV5-1 to TRBJ2-7; 7 nucleotides agree with TRBD1. Germline-derived CDR1 and CDR2 are SGHRS and YFSETQ. V lost 0 bases and J lost 2; bases outside the gene matches: 5. This CDR3 comprises 15 residues. The CDR3 DNA reads TGCGCCAGCAGCTTGGAAGGCCAGGGGGCCTACGAGCAGTACTTC. Its protein is CASSLEGQGAYEQYF.

The chain carries TRBV4-1 and TRBJ1-5; unclear D gene. This CDR3 region has 13 residues. Trimming took off 0 bases at V and 6 bases at J, with 6 bases between the two ends. Per the germline V gene, CDR1 is MGHRA and CDR2 is YSYEKL. The CDR3 sequence: CASSQEPSQPQHF. Here the CDR3 DNA reads TGCGCCAGCAGCCAAGAACCGAGTCAGCCCCAGCATTTT.

The chain couples TRBV2 to TRBJ1-5; D perhaps matches TRBD1 (5 bases). The V end was cut by 0 bases, the J end by 9 bases, with 9 bases between. CDR1 is SNHLY and CDR2 is FYNNEI in the germline V gene. The CDR3 is 13 amino acids. The CDR3 spells CASSEALGGPQHF. The CDR3 DNA sequence: TGTGCCAGCAGTGAAGCTTTGGGGGGGCCCCAGCATTTT. The variable domain in full, completed from reference TRBV2 and TRBJ1-5, reads EPEVTQTPSHQVTQMGQEVILRCVPISNHLYFYWYRQILGQKVEFLVSFYNNEISEKSEIFDDQFSVERPDGSNFTLKIRSTKLEDSAMYFCASSEALGGPQHFGDGTRLSIL.

V usage is TRBV18 and J usage is TRBJ1-4; D is possibly TRBD1 (5 bases). Germline CDR1 is KGHSH and CDR2 is LQKENI. The CDR3 covers 18 residues. Deletions cut 2 bases from V and 2 bases from J, with 18 bases between. CDR3 amino acids: CASSPFGSGSWTNEKLFF. The CDR3 DNA is TGTGCCAGCTCACCATTCGGTTCAGGGTCATGGACTAATGAAAAACTGTTTTTT.

The chain employs TRBV5-6 and TRBJ1-1; 8 positions match TRBD1. V shed 4 bases and J 6 bases; nucleotides not matched to a gene: 17. The germline V gene has CDR1 SGHDT and CDR2 YYEEEE. CDR3 length equals 17 residues. CDR3 amino acids: CASSPSGQGWRGAEAFF. DNA for the CDR3: TGTGCCAGCAGCCCGTCCGGACAGGGATGGAGGGGGGCTGAAGCTTTCTTT.

The chain employs TRBV2 and TRBJ2-7; perhaps TRBD1 as D (5 bases). V was clipped by 3 bases and J by 2 bases, with 14 bases between them. The CDR3 is 15 residues long. Germline-derived CDR1 and CDR2 are SNHLY and FYNNEI. The DNA for the CDR3 is TGTGCCAGCAGTGATGCAGGGTCAGGAGCCTACGAGCAGTACTTC. Its translation: CASSDAGSGAYEQYF.

V and J are TRBV24-1 and TRBJ2-2, with 7 positions matching TRBD1. The CDR3 has 16 residues. Looked up from germline, CDR1 is KGHDR and CDR2 is SFDVKD. The J segment lost 3 bases and the V segment lost 0 bases, leaving 3 bases of the junction unmatched. The CDR3 region is CATSDLSGGDTGELFF. The CDR3, as DNA: TGTGCCACCAGTGATTTGTCAGGGGGTGACACCGGGGAGCTGTTTTTT.

The V gene is TRBV7-3, the J gene TRBJ1-2; D is perhaps TRBD1 (5 bases). This CDR3 spans 12 amino acids. Deletions cut 5 bases from V and 6 bases from J, with 10 bases between. Germline V gene sequence: CDR1 SGHTA, CDR2 FQGTGA. The CDR3 region is CASSRGADGYTF. The CDR3 nucleotides are TGTGCCAGCAGCCGCGGGGCTGATGGCTACACCTTC. The whole variable domain, filled in from reference TRBV7-3 and TRBJ1-2, reads GAGVSQTPSNKVTEKGKYVELRCDPISGHTALYWYRQSLGQGPEFLIYFQGTGAADDSGLPNDRFFAVRPEGSVSTLKIQRTERGDSAVYLCASSRGADGYTFGSGTRLTVV.

Only a few counts were recorded for this clone. The V gene is TRBV6-6, the J gene TRBJ1-1; weak D call: TRBD1 (6 bases). Trimming removed 6 bases at V and 10 bases at J, with 18 bases between. Germline assignment: CDR1 MNHNY and CDR2 SVGAGI (reference sequence). CDR3 length: 13 residues. The CDR3 here is CASSPKAGAPAFF. The CDR3 region has the DNA TGTGCCAGCAGCCCCAAGGCGGGGGCGCCAGCTTTCTTT.

The chain is built from TRBV25-1 and TRBJ1-3; D unresolved. Germline V CDR1 and CDR2: MGHDK, SYGVNS. Trimming removed 1 base at V and 6 bases at J, with 13 bases between. This CDR3 spans 15 amino acids. The CDR3 spells CASSESTGFVNTIYF. CDR3 nucleotide sequence: TGTGCCAGCAGTGAATCTACGGGGTTTGTAAACACCATATATTTT. Complete variable domain (other parts from reference TRBV25-1 and TRBJ1-3): EADIYQTPRYLVIGTGKKITLECSQTMGHDKMYWYQQDPGMELHLIHYSYGVNSTEKGDLSSESTVSRIRTEHFPLTLESARPSHTSQYLCASSESTGFVNTIYFGEGSWLTVV.

This clone was picked up one time. The gene calls are TRBV5-6 and TRBJ1-2; a possible D gene is TRBD1 (5 bases). The CDR3 runs 15 residues. V lost 7 bases and J lost 1, with 17 bases in between. Looked up from germline, CDR1 is SGHDT and CDR2 is YYEEEE. CDR3 region: CASQFGGANNYGYTF. Here the CDR3 DNA reads TGTGCCAGCCAATTCGGGGGAGCGAATAACTATGGCTACACCTTC.